These T cell receptor beta chains were read from a single sample in a study of T cell clonotyping in hematopoietic cell transplantation. Produced via immunoSEQ multiplex PCR; TCRdb's table is partial and in-frame only. The sample consists of some 5,000 clones, about 33% of them appearing once. This specimen was peripheral blood mononuclear cells, taken before stem cell transplant. The receptor source for this set is a man aged 50-59 years with myelofibrosis. Some clones in this sample may be carry-over from other donors' samples. Both conserved end residues are part of each CDR3. The order of the fields is V gene, J gene, clone size, D gene, CDR3 DNA, CDR3 protein. The D gene is left open where the match is weak. Expanded clones get a size class; other rows say once, few or many, or leave the size out.

V gene: TRBV5-5; J gene: TRBJ1-6; clone size: medium-sized; D gene: TRBD1; CDR3 DNA: TGTGCCAGCAGCTTGGGATGGGACAGGGGGCGAGGCGGTCACTTT; CDR3 protein: CASSLGWDRGRGGHF
V gene: TRBV20-1; J gene: TRBJ2-7; clone size: .; D gene: .; CDR3 DNA: TGCAGTGCGTGGAGGGGGGAGCAGTACTTC; CDR3 protein: CSAWRGEQYF
V gene: TRBV6-5; J gene: TRBJ1-5; clone size: .; D gene: TRBD1; CDR3 DNA: TGTGCCAGCAGTTCTCAACCCACAGGGGGCTCTCAGCCCCAGCATTTT; CDR3 protein: CASSSQPTGGSQPQHF
V gene: TRBV25-1; J gene: TRBJ2-2; clone size: few; D gene: .; CDR3 DNA: TGTGCCAGCAGTGTGCGGGCGAACACCGGGGAGCTGTTTTTT; CDR3 protein: CASSVRANTGELFF
V gene: TRBV25-1; J gene: TRBJ2-3; clone size: .; D gene: .; CDR3 DNA: TGTGCCAGCAGTCCCCAGGAAGATACGCAGTATTTT; CDR3 protein: CASSPQEDTQYF
V gene: TRBV30; J gene: TRBJ1-5; clone size: .; D gene: TRBD1; CDR3 DNA: TGTGCCTGGAGCTCACAGGGGGACTCCGATCAGCCCCAGCATTTT; CDR3 protein: CAWSSQGDSDQPQHF
V gene: TRBV6-5; J gene: TRBJ2-2; clone size: .; D gene: TRBD1; CDR3 DNA: TGTGCCAGCAGTTACGGGGACAGCCTGTTTTTT; CDR3 protein: CASSYGDSLFF
V gene: TRBV30; J gene: TRBJ2-3; clone size: .; D gene: TRBD2; CDR3 DNA: TGTGCCTGGAGGGGACTAGCGTCACGTCGGACGCAGTATTTT; CDR3 protein: CAWRGLASRRTQYF
V gene: TRBV4-3; J gene: TRBJ2-1; clone size: few; D gene: .; CDR3 DNA: TGCGCCAGCAGCCAAGAACGGACACACCACAATGAGCAGTTCTTC; CDR3 protein: CASSQERTHHNEQFF
V gene: TRBV29-1; J gene: TRBJ1-2; clone size: .; D gene: .; CDR3 DNA: TGCAGCGTTCGTGTGCCCTCTAACTATGGCTACACCTTC; CDR3 protein: CSVRVPSNYGYTF
V gene: TRBV6-5; J gene: TRBJ1-1; clone size: large; D gene: .; CDR3 DNA: TGTGCCAGCAGTTACGGCGGCACTGAAGCTTTCTTT; CDR3 protein: CASSYGGTEAFF
V gene: TRBV30; J gene: TRBJ1-6; clone size: .; D gene: .; CDR3 DNA: TGTGCCTGGAGTAGAGGGCAGGATAATTCACCCCTCCACTTT; CDR3 protein: CAWSRGQDNSPLHF
V gene: TRBV13; J gene: TRBJ1-1; clone size: .; D gene: .; CDR3 DNA: TGTGCCAGCAGCTTAGGTCCGGGAAGGACTGAAGCTTTCTTT; CDR3 protein: CASSLGPGRTEAFF
V gene: TRBV5-4; J gene: TRBJ2-7; clone size: .; D gene: .; CDR3 DNA: TGTGCCAGCAGCTTGGTACAGGGATCCTACGAGCAGTACTTC; CDR3 protein: CASSLVQGSYEQYF
V gene: TRBV30; J gene: TRBJ2-7; clone size: .; D gene: .; CDR3 DNA: TGTGCCTGGAGTGTACCCCCCTACGAGCAGTACTTC; CDR3 protein: CAWSVPPYEQYF
V gene: TRBV30; J gene: TRBJ2-7; clone size: .; D gene: TRBD1; CDR3 DNA: TGTGCCTGGAGTTCCGGGACAGGGCCCTACGAGCAGTACTTC; CDR3 protein: CAWSSGTGPYEQYF